This is a list of T cell receptor beta chains from one sample in a study of blood T cell repertoires in COVID-19. Sequencing was performed with immunoSEQ multiplex PCR; in TCRdb, only in-frame clones are kept and a portion is missing. The table shows 200,000 to 300,000 clones, with approximately 90% occurring only once. What was sequenced was peripheral blood. These receptors were obtained from a woman aged 40 to 50 who had recovered from COVID-19. CDR3s include the opening cysteine and the closing phenylalanine or tryptophan. D genes are given only for firm matches. Size values are once, few and many counts, or a class for expanded clones, and some rows have none.

cdr3_length: 16
d_call: TRBD2
v_call: TRBV4-2
j_call: TRBJ2-3
clone_size: -
cdr3_aa: CASSPLAGEGTDTQYF
cdr3_nt: TGTGCCAGCAGCCCCCTAGCGGGAGAAGGAACAGATACGCAGTATTTT

cdr3_length: 11
d_call: -
v_call: TRBV29-1
j_call: TRBJ1-2
clone_size: -
cdr3_aa: CSVNRDFGYTF
cdr3_nt: TGCAGCGTTAACCGGGACTTTGGCTACACCTTC

cdr3_length: 15
d_call: TRBD2
v_call: TRBV20-1
j_call: TRBJ2-1
clone_size: -
cdr3_aa: CSASRGAGVGNEQFF
cdr3_nt: TGCAGTGCTAGTCGGGGCGCGGGAGTGGGGAATGAGCAGTTCTTC

cdr3_length: 11
d_call: -
v_call: TRBV12-3/TRBV12-4
j_call: TRBJ1-4
clone_size: -
cdr3_aa: CASSIQGQLFF
cdr3_nt: TGTGCCAGCAGTATACAGGGCCAACTGTTTTTT

cdr3_length: 13
d_call: -
v_call: TRBV10-3
j_call: TRBJ2-7
clone_size: -
cdr3_aa: CAISEWADREQYF
cdr3_nt: TGTGCCATCAGTGAGTGGGCAGATCGCGAGCAGTACTTC

cdr3_length: 15
d_call: TRBD2
v_call: TRBV7-2
j_call: TRBJ2-1
clone_size: -
cdr3_aa: CASSLQAGGYNEQFF
cdr3_nt: TGTGCCAGCAGCTTACAGGCGGGAGGATACAATGAGCAGTTCTTC

cdr3_length: 14
d_call: TRBD1
v_call: TRBV13
j_call: TRBJ2-7
clone_size: -
cdr3_aa: CASSRRDRDYEQYF
cdr3_nt: TGTGCCAGCAGCCGCCGGGACAGGGACTACGAGCAGTACTTC

cdr3_length: 13
d_call: -
v_call: TRBV5-4
j_call: TRBJ2-7
clone_size: -
cdr3_aa: CASSTRESYEQYF
cdr3_nt: TGTGCCAGCAGCACCAGGGAATCCTACGAGCAGTACTTC

cdr3_length: 14
d_call: -
v_call: TRBV6-5
j_call: TRBJ1-6
clone_size: -
cdr3_aa: CASSRWRGGSPLHF
cdr3_nt: TGTGCCAGCAGCCGCTGGCGGGGGGGTTCACCCCTCCACTTT

cdr3_length: 16
d_call: TRBD2
v_call: TRBV5-4
j_call: TRBJ2-1
clone_size: -
cdr3_aa: CASSPTSGRARDEQFF
cdr3_nt: TGTGCCAGCAGCCCGACTAGCGGGAGGGCCCGGGATGAGCAGTTCTTC

cdr3_length: 15
d_call: -
v_call: TRBV6-5
j_call: TRBJ1-5
clone_size: -
cdr3_aa: CASSYSKGGNQPQHF
cdr3_nt: TGTGCCAGCAGTTACTCTAAGGGGGGGAATCAGCCCCAGCATTTT

cdr3_length: 15
d_call: -
v_call: TRBV7-6
j_call: TRBJ1-5
clone_size: -
cdr3_aa: CASSFNPGDGQPQHF
cdr3_nt: TGTGCCAGCAGCTTTAACCCAGGGGACGGTCAGCCCCAGCATTTT

cdr3_length: 13
d_call: -
v_call: TRBV6-5
j_call: TRBJ1-1
clone_size: -
cdr3_aa: CASSYPGGTEAFF
cdr3_nt: TGTGCCAGCAGTTACCCGGGGGGTACTGAAGCTTTCTTT

cdr3_length: 14
d_call: -
v_call: TRBV7-9
j_call: TRBJ2-5
clone_size: -
cdr3_aa: CASRREAVQETQYF
cdr3_nt: TGTGCCAGCCGGAGGGAAGCGGTTCAAGAGACCCAGTACTTC

cdr3_length: 13
d_call: TRBD1
v_call: TRBV5-1
j_call: TRBJ1-2
clone_size: -
cdr3_aa: CASSTQGDYGYTF
cdr3_nt: TGCGCCAGCAGCACACAGGGGGACTATGGCTACACCTTC

cdr3_length: 16
d_call: TRBD2
v_call: TRBV30
j_call: TRBJ2-7
clone_size: -
cdr3_aa: CAWSVGPASGIYEQYF
cdr3_nt: TGTGCCTGGAGTGTAGGGCCGGCTAGCGGGATTTACGAGCAGTACTTC

cdr3_length: 15
d_call: TRBD2
v_call: TRBV29-1
j_call: TRBJ2-3
clone_size: once
cdr3_aa: CSVKGLAGNTDTQYF
cdr3_nt: TGCAGCGTAAAGGGACTAGCGGGGAACACAGATACGCAGTATTTT

cdr3_length: 14
d_call: -
v_call: TRBV7-8
j_call: TRBJ2-4
clone_size: once
cdr3_aa: CASSRRLAKNIQYF
cdr3_nt: TGTGCCAGCAGCCGCAGACTAGCCAAAAACATTCAGTACTTC

cdr3_length: 13
d_call: -
v_call: TRBV6-2/TRBV6-3
j_call: TRBJ1-2
clone_size: -
cdr3_aa: CASSPDSLYGYTF
cdr3_nt: TGTGCCAGCAGCCCGGACAGCCTCTATGGCTACACCTTC

cdr3_length: 13
d_call: TRBD1
v_call: TRBV24-1
j_call: TRBJ1-1
clone_size: -
cdr3_aa: CATLGTGGREAFF
cdr3_nt: TGTGCCACGTTGGGGACAGGAGGTCGTGAAGCTTTCTTT

cdr3_length: 14
d_call: TRBD2
v_call: TRBV30
j_call: TRBJ2-3
clone_size: -
cdr3_aa: CAWTLGGESDTQYF
cdr3_nt: TGTGCCTGGACCCTGGGGGGGGAGTCAGATACGCAGTATTTT

cdr3_length: 16
d_call: TRBD1
v_call: TRBV19
j_call: TRBJ1-2
clone_size: -
cdr3_aa: CASSPTGTVQNYGYTF
cdr3_nt: TGTGCCAGTAGTCCTACCGGGACAGTGCAAAACTATGGCTACACCTTC

cdr3_length: 14
d_call: TRBD1
v_call: TRBV29-1
j_call: TRBJ1-2
clone_size: -
cdr3_aa: CSAHNPDRVSGYTF
cdr3_nt: TGCAGCGCTCACAATCCGGACAGGGTCTCTGGCTACACCTTC

cdr3_length: 17
d_call: TRBD1
v_call: TRBV7-9
j_call: TRBJ1-6
clone_size: once
cdr3_aa: CASHWVPPGQANSPLHF
cdr3_nt: TGTGCCAGCCACTGGGTCCCCCCGGGACAGGCTAATTCACCCCTCCACTTT

cdr3_length: 15
d_call: -
v_call: TRBV29-1
j_call: TRBJ2-1
clone_size: -
cdr3_aa: CSVEGGKGSYNEQFF
cdr3_nt: TGCAGCGTTGAAGGGGGCAAGGGCTCCTACAATGAGCAGTTCTTC

cdr3_length: 15
d_call: TRBD2
v_call: TRBV6-6
j_call: TRBJ2-3
clone_size: -
cdr3_aa: CASRSGLAGGPAQYF
cdr3_nt: TGTGCCAGCAGATCCGGACTAGCGGGAGGGCCGGCGCAGTATTTT

cdr3_length: 16
d_call: TRBD2
v_call: TRBV6-6
j_call: TRBJ2-1
clone_size: -
cdr3_aa: CASRRPPGLADNEQFF
cdr3_nt: TGTGCCAGCAGGCGCCCCCCGGGACTAGCGGACAATGAGCAGTTCTTC

cdr3_length: 16
d_call: TRBD2
v_call: TRBV11-3
j_call: TRBJ2-3
clone_size: -
cdr3_aa: CASSPGTSGHTDTQYF
cdr3_nt: TGTGCCAGCAGCCCGGGGACTAGCGGACACACAGATACGCAGTATTTT

cdr3_length: 15
d_call: -
v_call: TRBV11-2
j_call: TRBJ1-2
clone_size: -
cdr3_aa: CASRGFPGGEDGYTF
cdr3_nt: TGTGCCAGCAGGGGGTTCCCCGGGGGGGAGGATGGCTACACCTTC

cdr3_length: 18
d_call: -
v_call: TRBV4-3
j_call: TRBJ1-6
clone_size: -
cdr3_aa: CASSQDLRGISVGSPLHF
cdr3_nt: TGCGCCAGCAGCCAAGATCTTCGCGGCATCTCGGTCGGTTCACCCCTCCACTTT

cdr3_length: 16
d_call: -
v_call: TRBV29-1
j_call: TRBJ2-2
clone_size: -
cdr3_aa: CSLRPRGDGGTGELFF
cdr3_nt: TGCAGCCTACGTCCCCGGGGCGACGGGGGTACCGGGGAGCTGTTTTTT

cdr3_length: 16
d_call: -
v_call: TRBV6-4
j_call: TRBJ2-6
clone_size: -
cdr3_aa: CASSARRSSGANVLTF
cdr3_nt: TGTGCCAGCAGTGCCCGACGGAGCTCTGGGGCCAACGTCCTGACTTTC

cdr3_length: 14
d_call: TRBD1
v_call: TRBV2
j_call: TRBJ1-2
clone_size: -
cdr3_aa: CASRGTGINYGYTF
cdr3_nt: TGTGCCAGCAGGGGGACAGGGATCAACTATGGCTACACCTTC

cdr3_length: 13
d_call: -
v_call: TRBV20-1
j_call: TRBJ2-4
clone_size: -
cdr3_aa: CSASAGGSGIQYF
cdr3_nt: TGCAGTGCTAGTGCCGGAGGCTCTGGCATTCAGTACTTC

cdr3_length: 11
d_call: -
v_call: TRBV2
j_call: TRBJ1-2
clone_size: many
cdr3_aa: CASRTGPGYTF
cdr3_nt: TGTGCCAGCAGGACAGGTCCTGGCTACACCTTC

cdr3_length: 14
d_call: -
v_call: TRBV29-1
j_call: TRBJ2-2
clone_size: -
cdr3_aa: CSVGPDKHTGELFF
cdr3_nt: TGCAGCGTTGGCCCCGACAAGCACACCGGGGAGCTGTTTTTT

cdr3_length: 12
d_call: -
v_call: TRBV24-1
j_call: TRBJ2-7
clone_size: -
cdr3_aa: CATSPGPYEQYF
cdr3_nt: TGTGCCACCAGCCCAGGCCCGTACGAGCAGTACTTC

cdr3_length: 15
d_call: -
v_call: TRBV7-3
j_call: TRBJ1-3
clone_size: -
cdr3_aa: CASSVTRGRGNTIYF
cdr3_nt: TGTGCCAGCAGCGTGACCAGGGGCCGGGGAAACACCATATATTTT

cdr3_length: 14
d_call: TRBD1
v_call: TRBV5-4
j_call: TRBJ1-2
clone_size: -
cdr3_aa: CASIRQGEGYGYTF
cdr3_nt: TGTGCCAGCATCAGACAGGGGGAGGGCTATGGCTACACCTTC